This section outlines one T cell receptor (beta chain) sequence together with its context. This specimen belongs to a study of control samples from healthy donors and cancer patients. With 0 bases clipped from V and 5 bases from J, the junction kept 6 bases outside the gene matches. This CDR3 has 16 amino acids. Germline V gene lookup returns CDR1 SGHKS and CDR2 YYEKEE (reference sequence). Data came from immunoSEQ multiplex PCR; TCRdb stores just in-frame clones and leaves some out. The table has about 100,000 clones, roughly nine tenths seen once; the top ten hold more than 15%. The source material was blood. The receptor was derived from a woman aged 45-65 years in good health. The genes are TRBV5-5 and TRBJ2-2; TRBD1 agrees at 8 bases. CDR3 coding DNA: TGTGCCAGCAGCTTGGGGGCAGGGGGCGTGACCGGGGAGCTGTTTTTT. Encoded protein: CASSLGAGGVTGELFF. Variable domain in full (rest from reference TRBV5-5 and TRBJ2-2): DAGVTQSPTHLIKTRGQQVTLRCSPISGHKSVSWYQQVLGQGPQFIFQYYEKEERGRGNFPDRFSARQFPNYSSELNVNALLLGDSALYLCASSLGAGGVTGELFFGEGSRLTVL.